These T cell receptor beta chains were read from a single sample in a study of naive and memory T cell subsets. Each CDR3 protein is one row after TCRdb ran MiXCR on the UMI-ligation and nested PCR reads. In the table there are 150,000 or so distinct CDR3 sequences, about 23% of which are singletons. The sequenced material came from naive CD4+ T cells from blood. These receptors all stem from a human donor in good health. Each CDR3 is given with its conserved first and last residue. The D gene is left open where the match is weak. The size of a clone is reported for some rows only, either as once, few or many, or as a class for expanded clones.

abundance: few
j_gene: TRBJ2-7
v_gene: TRBV4-2
d_gene: TRBD1
CDR3nt: TGTGCCAGCAGCCGGTCGGGACAGGGGGCGGACGAGCAGTACTTC
CDR3aa: CASSRSGQGADEQYF

abundance: -
j_gene: TRBJ2-3
v_gene: TRBV28
d_gene: -
CDR3nt: TGTGCCAGCGGGAGGGGGCCAGATACGCAGTATTTT
CDR3aa: CASGRGPDTQYF

abundance: few
j_gene: TRBJ1-5
v_gene: TRBV20-1
d_gene: -
CDR3nt: TGCAGTGCTAGAGCCCCGGGGGCGGCAAATCAGCCCCAGCATTTT
CDR3aa: CSARAPGAANQPQHF

abundance: -
j_gene: TRBJ2-5
v_gene: TRBV6-2/TRBV6-3
d_gene: -
CDR3nt: TGTGCCATCAGCGCGGGATGGTACCAAGAGACCCAGTACTTC
CDR3aa: CAISAGWYQETQYF

abundance: many
j_gene: TRBJ2-5
v_gene: TRBV5-4
d_gene: -
CDR3nt: TGTGCCAGCAGCGATACAGGGGAGACCCAGTACTTC
CDR3aa: CASSDTGETQYF

abundance: many
j_gene: TRBJ2-3
v_gene: TRBV7-2
d_gene: -
CDR3nt: TGTGCCAGCAGCTTAGGGGCCCAAAGCACGCAGTATTTT
CDR3aa: CASSLGAQSTQYF

abundance: -
j_gene: TRBJ2-2
v_gene: TRBV24-1
d_gene: TRBD2
CDR3nt: TGTGCCACCAGTGGAAAGGTTCGGCAGATAATAGCGGGAGGGCGTGACACCGGGGAGCTGTTTTTT
CDR3aa: CATSGKVRQIIAGGRDTGELFF

abundance: -
j_gene: TRBJ2-3
v_gene: TRBV5-1
d_gene: TRBD2
CDR3nt: TGCGCCAGCAGCACCGGACTAGCGGGACCCACAGATACGCAGTATTTT
CDR3aa: CASSTGLAGPTDTQYF

abundance: -
j_gene: TRBJ2-6
v_gene: TRBV10-2
d_gene: -
CDR3nt: TGCGCCAGCACCCGGGGTTCTGGGGCCAACGTCCTGACTTTC
CDR3aa: CASTRGSGANVLTF

abundance: -
j_gene: TRBJ2-1
v_gene: TRBV7-9
d_gene: -
CDR3nt: TGTGCCAGCAGCTTAACAGGGCTCAATGAGCAGTTCTTC
CDR3aa: CASSLTGLNEQFF

abundance: -
j_gene: TRBJ2-7
v_gene: TRBV6-6
d_gene: TRBD1
CDR3nt: TGTGCCAGCAGTTATCGAGGGACAGGGTTTGACGAGCAGTACTTC
CDR3aa: CASSYRGTGFDEQYF

abundance: few
j_gene: TRBJ2-5
v_gene: TRBV7-9
d_gene: TRBD1
CDR3nt: TGTGCCAGCAGCTTAAACAGGGGCCAAGAGACCCAGTACTTC
CDR3aa: CASSLNRGQETQYF

abundance: few
j_gene: TRBJ1-1
v_gene: TRBV28
d_gene: -
CDR3nt: TGTGCCAGCAACACCCCGTGGGGGCCCAGGTTGGGCACTGAAGCTTTCTTT
CDR3aa: CASNTPWGPRLGTEAFF